This entry lists 10 T cell receptor beta chains sequenced from one sample in a study of T-cell memory formation after mild COVID-19. TCRdb re-analysed the 5' RACE reads in MiXCR, keeping a single row per CDR3 protein. This sample has about 320,000 distinct CDR3 sequences; 13% to 15% occur once, and the top ten carry over 20%. Sequenced sample: PBMCs or a T cell subset sorted from them (not recorded which). Every receptor here comes from a man in his late teens or twenties who had mild COVID-19 (a few samples of this study predate the infection). Cell type and time point are not known.

The rearrangement links TRBV20-1 to TRBJ2-5; 10 nucleotides match TRBD2. This CDR3 spans 15 amino acids. Germline values: CDR1 DFQATT, CDR2 SNEGSKA (reference sequence). J gave up 4 bases and V 3 bases, and 8 bases lay outside the gene matches. The CDR3 DNA reads TGCAGTGCTAGCAGCGGGGGGGCAGGGGGAGAGACCCAGTACTTC. Protein: CSASSGGAGGETQYF.

This clonotype was found a few times. The chain employs TRBV5-4 and TRBJ2-2, with D hard to call. Germline V CDR1 and CDR2: SGHNT, YYREEE (reference sequence). The CDR3 contains 17 residues. Trimming left V 4 bases short and J 4 bases short, with 20 bases between. The CDR3 region is CASSTVGGSSLTGELFF. CDR3 DNA sequence: TGTGCCAGCAGCACCGTAGGCGGAAGCAGCCTCACCGGGGAGCTGTTTTTT. Full variable domain (outside the CDR3, taken from reference TRBV5-4 and TRBJ2-2): ETGVTQSPTHLIKTRGQQVTLRCSSQSGHNTVSWYQQALGQGPQFIFQYYREEENGRGNFPPRFSGLQFPNYSSELNVNALELDDSALYLCASSTVGGSSLTGELFFGEGSRLTVL.

The chain is built from TRBV5-1 and TRBJ2-7; no clear D gene. The CDR3 runs 15 residues. Germline-derived CDR1 and CDR2 are SGHRS and YFSETQ. V was clipped by 5 bases and J by 5 bases, with 20 bases between them. The CDR3 nucleotides read TGCGCCAGCAGACTGGGCGACTGGGATGGGGACGAGCAGTACTTC. This translates into CASRLGDWDGDEQYF.

As DNA, the CDR3 is TGTGCCATCAGTGAGTCATTAGCGGGGGGGCCGGAGCAGTTCTTC. Translating it yields CAISESLAGGPEQFF. The chain employs TRBV10-3 and TRBJ2-1, with 11 bases that match TRBD2. The CDR3 runs to 15 residues. The junction had 5 bases not matched to a gene; V was cut back by 0 bases and J by 10 bases. The germline gives CDR1 ENHRY, CDR2 SYGVKD.

The CDR3 reads CASSRSLNSPLHF. The CDR3 nucleotides are TGTGCCAGCAGCCGGTCGCTCAATTCACCCCTCCACTTT. The chain is built from TRBV11-2 and TRBJ1-6; unclear D gene. CDR3 length equals 13 residues. Germline V lookup: CDR1 SGHAT, CDR2 FQNNGV. V lost 5 bases, J lost 7 bases, and 9 bases lay in between.

A few counts support this clonotype. V gene TRBV5-4 combines with J gene TRBJ2-1, with 13 bases fitting TRBD2. V dropped 4 bases and J dropped 5; count of bases not matched to a gene: 9. The germline gives CDR1 SGHNT, CDR2 YYREEE (reference sequence). The CDR3 sequence is 17 residues long. CDR3 amino acids: CASSPLTSGGIHNEQFF. In DNA form, the CDR3 reads TGTGCCAGCAGCCCCTTGACTAGCGGGGGGATACACAATGAGCAGTTCTTC.

This clonotype has only a few counts. This chain joins TRBV19 and TRBJ2-2; 7 bases line up with TRBD1. Germline V gene sequence: CDR1 LNHDA, CDR2 SQIVND (reference sequence). With 3 bases clipped from V and 6 bases from J, the junction kept 7 bases outside the gene matches. CDR3 length: 15 amino acids. The CDR3 bases are TGTGCCAGTAGTATCCTCCAGGGACAGTCCGGGGAGCTGTTTTTT. Protein product: CASSILQGQSGELFF.

In DNA form, the CDR3 reads TGTGCCAGCAGCTTGGCCCTGGACAGGGAGAATCAGCCCCAGCATTTT. Its translation is CASSLALDRENQPQHF. The chain uses TRBV5-5 and TRBJ1-5; 8 positions match TRBD1. CDR3 length equals 16 residues. In germline, CDR1 is SGHKS, CDR2 YYEKEE (reference sequence). Germline trimming cut 0 bases from V and 4 bases from J; bases unmatched to any gene: 6. The whole variable domain, remainder taken from reference TRBV5-5 and TRBJ1-5, is DAGVTQSPTHLIKTRGQQVTLRCSPISGHKSVSWYQQVLGQGPQFIFQYYEKEERGRGNFPDRFSARQFPNYSSELNVNALLLGDSALYLCASSLALDRENQPQHFGDGTRLSIL.

Only a few counts were recorded for this clonotype. The genes are TRBV5-1 and TRBJ2-2; TRBD2 is a possible D gene (5 bases). The CDR3 covers 16 residues. Per germline, CDR1 SGHRS and CDR2 YFSETQ. Trimming removed 2 bases from V and 3 bases from J, with 14 bases in between. CDR3 DNA: TGCGCCAGCAGCTTCGGGATCGGGGTGTACACCGGGGAGCTGTTTTTT. Protein product: CASSFGIGVYTGELFF.

The chain couples TRBV27 to TRBJ2-7; TRBD1 matches at 9 bases. J gave up 2 bases and V 5 bases, and 10 bases lay outside the gene matches. The germline V gene encodes CDR1 MNHEY and CDR2 SMNVEV (reference sequence). This CDR3 contains 16 residues. This CDR3 reads CASSLDRDRVAYEQYF. The DNA for the CDR3 is TGTGCCAGCAGTCTCGACCGGGACAGGGTGGCCTACGAGCAGTACTTC.